One sample yielded the 8 T cell receptor beta chains listed below, sequenced in a study of control samples from healthy donors and cancer patients. The data were produced by immunoSEQ multiplex PCR, yet TCRdb's version contains in-frame clones alone and is incomplete. The sample shows 70,000 or so clones, about 87% of them seen only once. The source material was blood. The receptor source for this set is a man over 45 in good health.

The rearrangement uses TRBV11-2 and TRBJ2-5; a possible D gene is TRBD2 (6 bases). The germline V gene encodes CDR1 SGHAT and CDR2 FQNNGV. V lost 3 bases and J 0 bases, leaving 11 bases between the germline ends. There are 15 residues in the CDR3. For the CDR3, the DNA is TGTGCCAGCAGCTTCGGGACTTTATACCAAGAGACCCAGTACTTC. Residues: CASSFGTLYQETQYF.

The chain has TRBV5-4 and TRBJ2-7; 10 bases fit TRBD1. Germline V lookup: CDR1 SGHNT, CDR2 YYREEE (reference sequence). The CDR3 has 15 amino acids. The V segment lost 2 bases and the J segment 2 bases; nucleotides outside the gene matches: 4. Here the CDR3 DNA reads TGTGCCAGCAGCTTAGAGGGGACAGGGGCCTACGAGCAGTACTTC. This encodes CASSLEGTGAYEQYF.

The chain recombines TRBV19 with TRBJ1-3; TRBD1 aligns across 9 bases. The CDR3 covers 18 residues. Per germline, CDR1 LNHDA and CDR2 SQIVND (reference sequence). Trimming removed 3 bases from V and 1 base from J; junction bases left unmatched: 10. DNA for the CDR3: TGTGCCAGTAGTATCACCGGGACAGGGACTTTTTCTGGAAACACCATATATTTT. As protein: CASSITGTGTFSGNTIYF.

This clone was picked up one time. This chain links TRBV12-5 with TRBJ1-2, with a weak D call TRBD1 (6 bases). V dropped 2 bases and J dropped 2 bases, with 15 bases sitting between them. The CDR3 spans 16 residues. CDR1 and CDR2 from the germline V gene are LGHNT and FRNRAP. DNA of the CDR3: TGTGCTAGTGGTTTGTCGCCGGTGGGGGCCAACTATGGCTACACCTTC. Residues: CASGLSPVGANYGYTF.

This clone was recorded once. This chain joins TRBV2 and TRBJ2-7; the D gene is possibly TRBD2 (6 bases). The CDR3 is 15 amino acids. In germline, CDR1 is SNHLY, CDR2 FYNNEI. The V end lost 2 bases, the J end lost 1 base, and 12 bases lay between the germline ends. In nucleotides, the CDR3 is TGTGCCAGCAGTGAATCTTTAGCGGTGTCCTACGAGCAGTACTTC. Protein product: CASSESLAVSYEQYF.

The chain joins TRBV9 to TRBJ1-2; weak D call: TRBD1 (5 bases). The CDR3 covers 14 residues. Germline values: CDR1 SGDLS, CDR2 YYNGEE. Trimming shortened V by 3 bases and J by 4 bases, and 13 bases separated the two germline ends. Here the CDR3 reads CASSGEMDTYGYTF. The CDR3 DNA sequence: TGTGCCAGCAGCGGTGAAATGGACACCTATGGCTACACCTTC.

J is TRBJ1-4 and V is TRBV6-2 or TRBV6-3, with TRBD1 as a possible D gene (6 bases). CDR1 is MNHEY and CDR2 is SVGEGT in the germline V gene. With 6 bases removed from V and 5 bases from J, the gap between germline ends came to 13 bases. The CDR3 covers 14 residues. CDR3 coding DNA: TGTGCCAGCAGCGGACAGCCACCCAATGAAAAACTGTTTTTT. As protein: CASSGQPPNEKLFF.

The chain recombines TRBV2 with TRBJ1-5; 8 positions match TRBD1. The J segment lost 3 bases and the V segment lost 3 bases, leaving 1 base of the junction unmatched. Germline values: CDR1 SNHLY, CDR2 FYNNEI. This CDR3 has 14 amino acids. DNA for the CDR3: TGTGCCAGCAGTGAGGACAGGGCCAATCAGCCCCAGCATTTT. This gives the protein CASSEDRANQPQHF.